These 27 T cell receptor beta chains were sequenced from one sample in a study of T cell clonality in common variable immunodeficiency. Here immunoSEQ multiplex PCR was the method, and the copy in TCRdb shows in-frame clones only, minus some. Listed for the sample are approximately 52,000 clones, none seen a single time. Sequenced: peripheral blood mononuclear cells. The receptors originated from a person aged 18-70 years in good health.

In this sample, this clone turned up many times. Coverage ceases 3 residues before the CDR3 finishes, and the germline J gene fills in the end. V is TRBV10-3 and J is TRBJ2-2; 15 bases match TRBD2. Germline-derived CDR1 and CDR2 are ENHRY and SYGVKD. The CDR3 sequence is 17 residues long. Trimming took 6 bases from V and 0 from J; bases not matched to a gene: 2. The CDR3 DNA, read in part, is TGTGCCATCAGCGGACTAGCGGGAGGGCCGAACACCGGGGAG. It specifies CAISGLAGGPNTGE. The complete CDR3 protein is CAISGLAGGPNTGELFF.

The CDR3 bases that were read are TGTGCCAGCAGCTTAGAGGGCCGTTCACCG. Translation gives CASSLEGRSP. The whole CDR3 sequence reads CASSLEGRSPLFF. The genes are TRBV7-9 and TRBJ2-2, with D hard to call. The CDR3 end lies 3 residues beyond the end of the read and is filled in from the germline J gene. The germline gives CDR1 SEHNR, CDR2 FQNEAQ (reference sequence). CDR3 length equals 13 residues.

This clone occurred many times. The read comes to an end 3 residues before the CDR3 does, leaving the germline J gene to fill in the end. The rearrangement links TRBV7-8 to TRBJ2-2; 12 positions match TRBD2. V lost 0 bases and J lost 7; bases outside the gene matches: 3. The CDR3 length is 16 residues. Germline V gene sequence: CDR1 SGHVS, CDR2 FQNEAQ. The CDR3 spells CASSLAGLAGIGELFF. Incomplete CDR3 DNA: TGTGCCAGCAGCTTAGCCGGACTAGCGGGAATCGGGGAG.

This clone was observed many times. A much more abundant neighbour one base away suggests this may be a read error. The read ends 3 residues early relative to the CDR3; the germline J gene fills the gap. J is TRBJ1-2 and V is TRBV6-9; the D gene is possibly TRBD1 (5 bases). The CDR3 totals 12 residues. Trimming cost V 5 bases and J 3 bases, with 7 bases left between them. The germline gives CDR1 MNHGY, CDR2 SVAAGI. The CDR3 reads CASSDRYYGYTF. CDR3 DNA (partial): TGTGCCAGCAGTGACAGATACTATGGC.

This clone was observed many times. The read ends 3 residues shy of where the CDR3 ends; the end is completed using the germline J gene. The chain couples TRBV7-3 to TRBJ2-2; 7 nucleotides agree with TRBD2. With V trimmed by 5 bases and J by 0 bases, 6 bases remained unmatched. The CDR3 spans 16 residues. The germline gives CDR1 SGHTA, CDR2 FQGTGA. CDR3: CASSPSSGSNTGELFF. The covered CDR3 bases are TGTGCCAGCAGCCCTTCTAGCGGTTCGAACACCGGGGAG.

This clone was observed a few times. The CDR3 sequence is CASSPPRQGGGYTF. CDR3 DNA, as far as it was read: TGTGCCAGCTCACCACCGCGGCAGGGAGGTGGC. V is TRBV18 and J is TRBJ1-2; a weak D match, TRBD1 (5 bases). The read terminates 3 residues before the CDR3 end, so the remaining end is supplied by the germline J gene. The CDR3 sequence is 14 residues long. V was shortened by 0 bases and J by 7 bases, with 12 bases between the two germline ends. Per the germline V gene, CDR1 is KGHSH and CDR2 is LQKENI.

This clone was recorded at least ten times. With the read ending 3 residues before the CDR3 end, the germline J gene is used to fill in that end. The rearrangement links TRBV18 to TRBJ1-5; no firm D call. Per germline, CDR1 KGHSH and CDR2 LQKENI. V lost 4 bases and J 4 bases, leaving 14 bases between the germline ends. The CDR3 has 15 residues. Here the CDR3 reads CASSQGHPSNQPQHF. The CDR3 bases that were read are TGTGCCAGCTCACAAGGTCACCCTAGTAATCAGCCC.

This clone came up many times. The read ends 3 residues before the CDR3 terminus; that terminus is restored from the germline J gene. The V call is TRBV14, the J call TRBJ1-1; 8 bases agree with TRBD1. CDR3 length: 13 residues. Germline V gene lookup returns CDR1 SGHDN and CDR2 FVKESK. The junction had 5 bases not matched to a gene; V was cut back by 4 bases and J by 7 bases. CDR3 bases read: TGTGCCAGCAGCCTACTACAGGGGGTTGAA. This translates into CASSLLQGVE. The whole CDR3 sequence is CASSLLQGVEAFF.

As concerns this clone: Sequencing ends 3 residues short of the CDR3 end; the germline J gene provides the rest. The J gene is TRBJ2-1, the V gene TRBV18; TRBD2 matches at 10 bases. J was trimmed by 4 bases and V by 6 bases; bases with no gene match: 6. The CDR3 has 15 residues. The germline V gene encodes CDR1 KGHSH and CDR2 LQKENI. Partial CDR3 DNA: TGTGCCAGCTCCGAAACTAGCGGGATATACAATGAG. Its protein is CASSETSGIYNE. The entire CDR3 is CASSETSGIYNEQFF.

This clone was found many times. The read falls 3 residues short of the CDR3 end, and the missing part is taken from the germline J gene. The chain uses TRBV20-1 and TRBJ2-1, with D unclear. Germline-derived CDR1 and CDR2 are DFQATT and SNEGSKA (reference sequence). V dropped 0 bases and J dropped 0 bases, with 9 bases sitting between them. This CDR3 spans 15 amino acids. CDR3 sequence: CSARDTASSYNEQFF. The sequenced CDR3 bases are TGCAGTGCTAGAGATACCGCGAGCTCCTACAATGAG.

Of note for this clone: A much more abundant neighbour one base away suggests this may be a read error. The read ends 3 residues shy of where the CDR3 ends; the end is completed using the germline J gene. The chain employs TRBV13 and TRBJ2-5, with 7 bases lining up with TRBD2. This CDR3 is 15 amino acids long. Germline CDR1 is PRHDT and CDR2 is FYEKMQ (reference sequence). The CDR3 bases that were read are TGTGCCAGCAGAATAAAGCGGGGCCTCACAGATACC. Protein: CASRIKRGLTDT. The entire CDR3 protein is CASRIKRGLTDTQYF.

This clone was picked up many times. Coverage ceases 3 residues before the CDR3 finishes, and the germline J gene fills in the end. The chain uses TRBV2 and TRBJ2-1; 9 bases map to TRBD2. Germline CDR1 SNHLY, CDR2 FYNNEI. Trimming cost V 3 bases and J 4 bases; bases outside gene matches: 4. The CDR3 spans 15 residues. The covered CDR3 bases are TGTGCCAGCAGTGAGATTAGCGGGAGTTACAATGAG. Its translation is CASSEISGSYNE. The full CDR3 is CASSEISGSYNEQFF.

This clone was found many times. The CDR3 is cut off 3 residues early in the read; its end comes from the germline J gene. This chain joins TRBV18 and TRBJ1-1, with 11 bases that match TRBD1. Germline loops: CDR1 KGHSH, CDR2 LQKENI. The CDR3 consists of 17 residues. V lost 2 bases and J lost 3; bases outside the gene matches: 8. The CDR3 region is CASSPIQDRGLYTEAFF. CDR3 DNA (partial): TGTGCCAGCTCACCAATTCAGGACAGGGGGCTTTACACTGAA.

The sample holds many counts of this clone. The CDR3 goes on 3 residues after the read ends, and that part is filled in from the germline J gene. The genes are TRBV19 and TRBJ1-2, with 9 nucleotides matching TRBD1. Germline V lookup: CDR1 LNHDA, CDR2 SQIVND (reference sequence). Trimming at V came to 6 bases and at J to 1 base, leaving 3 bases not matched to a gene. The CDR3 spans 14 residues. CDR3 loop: CASRRTGDNYGYTF. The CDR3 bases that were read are TGTGCCAGTAGGCGGACAGGGGATAACTATGGC.

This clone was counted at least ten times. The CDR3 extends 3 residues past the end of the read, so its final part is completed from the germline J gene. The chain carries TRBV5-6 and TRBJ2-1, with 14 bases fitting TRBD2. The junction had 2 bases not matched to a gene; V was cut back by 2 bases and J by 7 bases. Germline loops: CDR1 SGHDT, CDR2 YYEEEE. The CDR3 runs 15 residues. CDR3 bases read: TGTGCCAGCAGCTTCCGGACTAGCGGGAGGAATGAG. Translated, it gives CASSFRTSGRNE. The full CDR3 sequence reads CASSFRTSGRNEQFF.

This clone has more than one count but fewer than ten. The CDR3 here is CASSWGGDLTSYEQYF. The CDR3 DNA, read in part, is TGCGCCAGCAGCTGGGGGGGGGACCTAACGTCCTACGAG. The chain recombines TRBV5-1 with TRBJ2-7; 7 nucleotides line up with TRBD2. The read finishes 3 residues shy of the CDR3 end, and the germline J gene is used to complete it. The CDR3 is made up of 16 amino acids. CDR1 is SGHRS and CDR2 is YFSETQ in the germline V gene. J was trimmed by 1 base and V by 3 bases; bases with no gene match: 10.

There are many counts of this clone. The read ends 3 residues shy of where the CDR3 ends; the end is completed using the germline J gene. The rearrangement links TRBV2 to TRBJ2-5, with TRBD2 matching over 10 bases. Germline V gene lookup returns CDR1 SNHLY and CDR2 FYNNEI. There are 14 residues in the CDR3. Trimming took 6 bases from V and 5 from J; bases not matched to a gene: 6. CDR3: CASRVVAGGETQYF. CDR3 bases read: TGTGCCAGCAGGGTGGTAGCGGGAGGTGAGACC.

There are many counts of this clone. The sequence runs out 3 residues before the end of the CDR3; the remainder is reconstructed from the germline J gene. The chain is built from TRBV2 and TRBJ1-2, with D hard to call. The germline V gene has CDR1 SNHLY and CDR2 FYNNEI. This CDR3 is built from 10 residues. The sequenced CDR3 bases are TGTGCCAGCAGTTTATTCGGC. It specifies CASSLFG. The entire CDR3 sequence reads CASSLFGYTF.

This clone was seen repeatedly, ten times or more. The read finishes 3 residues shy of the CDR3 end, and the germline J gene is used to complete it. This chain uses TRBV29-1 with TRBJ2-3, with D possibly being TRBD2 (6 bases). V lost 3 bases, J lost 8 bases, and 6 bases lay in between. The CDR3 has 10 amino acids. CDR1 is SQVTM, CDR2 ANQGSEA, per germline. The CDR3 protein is CSVEEGTQYF. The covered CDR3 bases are TGCAGCGTTGAGGAGGGTACG.

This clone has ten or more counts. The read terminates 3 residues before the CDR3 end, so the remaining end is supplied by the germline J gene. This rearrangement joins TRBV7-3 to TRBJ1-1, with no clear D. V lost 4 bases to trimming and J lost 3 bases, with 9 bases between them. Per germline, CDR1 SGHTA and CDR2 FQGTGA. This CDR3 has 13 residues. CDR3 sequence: CASSSGWDTEAFF. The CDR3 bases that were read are TGTGCCAGCAGCTCGGGTTGGGACACTGAA. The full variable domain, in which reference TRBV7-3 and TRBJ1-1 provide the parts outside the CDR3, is GAGVSQTPSNKVTEKGKYVELRCDPISGHTALYWYRQSLGQGPEFLIYFQGTGAADDSGLPNDRFFAVRPEGSVSTLKIQRTERGDSAVYLCASSSGWDTEAFFGQGTRLTVV.

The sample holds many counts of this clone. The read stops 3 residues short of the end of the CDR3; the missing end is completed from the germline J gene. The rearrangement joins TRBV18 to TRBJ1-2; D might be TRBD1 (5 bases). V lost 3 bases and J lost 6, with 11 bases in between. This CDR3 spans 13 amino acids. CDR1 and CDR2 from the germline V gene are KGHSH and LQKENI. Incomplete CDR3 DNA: TGTGCCAGCTCACCGCAGGAGGGGAATGGC. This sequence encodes CASSPQEGNG. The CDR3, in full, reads CASSPQEGNGYTF.

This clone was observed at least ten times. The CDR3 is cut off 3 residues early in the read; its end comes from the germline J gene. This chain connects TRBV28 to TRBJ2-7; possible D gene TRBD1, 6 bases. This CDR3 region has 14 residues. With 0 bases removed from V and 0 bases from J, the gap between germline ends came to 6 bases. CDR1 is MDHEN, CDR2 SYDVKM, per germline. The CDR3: CASSLWDSSYEQYF. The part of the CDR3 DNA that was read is TGTGCCAGCAGTTTATGGGACAGCTCCTACGAG.

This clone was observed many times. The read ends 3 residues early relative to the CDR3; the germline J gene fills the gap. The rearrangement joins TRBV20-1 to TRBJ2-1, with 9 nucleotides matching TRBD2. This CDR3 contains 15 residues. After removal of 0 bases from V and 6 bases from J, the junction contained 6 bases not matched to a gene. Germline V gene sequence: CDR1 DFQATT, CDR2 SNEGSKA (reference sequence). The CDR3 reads CSARDLGLALNEQFF. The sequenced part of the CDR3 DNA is TGCAGTGCTAGAGATCTGGGACTAGCTCTCAATGAG.

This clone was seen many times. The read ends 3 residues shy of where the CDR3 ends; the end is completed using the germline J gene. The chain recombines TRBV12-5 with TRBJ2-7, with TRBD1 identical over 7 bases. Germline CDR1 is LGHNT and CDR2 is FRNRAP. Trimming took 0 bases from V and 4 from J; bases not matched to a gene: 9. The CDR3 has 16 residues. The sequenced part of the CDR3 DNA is TGTGCTAGTGGTTTGGTAGAGGGGGCCATCAGGTACGAG. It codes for CASGLVEGAIRYE. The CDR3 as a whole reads CASGLVEGAIRYEQYF. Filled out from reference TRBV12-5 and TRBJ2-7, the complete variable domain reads DARVTQTPRHKVTEMGQEVTMRCQPILGHNTVFWYRQTMMQGLELLAYFRNRAPLDDSGMPKDRFSAEMPDATLATLKIQPSEPRDSAVYFCASGLVEGAIRYEQYFGPGTRLTVT.

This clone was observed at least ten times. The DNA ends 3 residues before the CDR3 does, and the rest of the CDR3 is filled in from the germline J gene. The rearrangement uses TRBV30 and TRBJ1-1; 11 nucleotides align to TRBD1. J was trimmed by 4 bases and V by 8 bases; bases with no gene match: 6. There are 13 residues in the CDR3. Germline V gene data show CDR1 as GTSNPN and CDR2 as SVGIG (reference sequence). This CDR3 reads CAREGQGGTEAFF. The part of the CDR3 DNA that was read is TGTGCCCGAGAGGGACAGGGGGGCACTGAA.

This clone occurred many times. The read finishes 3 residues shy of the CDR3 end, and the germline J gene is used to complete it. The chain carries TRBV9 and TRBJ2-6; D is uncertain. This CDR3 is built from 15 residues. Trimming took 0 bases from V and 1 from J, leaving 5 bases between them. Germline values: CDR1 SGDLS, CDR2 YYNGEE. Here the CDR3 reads CASSVEGSGANVLTF. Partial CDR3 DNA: TGTGCCAGCAGCGTAGAGGGTTCTGGGGCCAACGTC.

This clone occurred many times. The CDR3 reads CASSHGGSGDISYEQYF. The sequenced part of the CDR3 DNA is TGCGCCAGCAGCCACGGAGGTAGCGGGGACATCTCCTACGAG. The V call is TRBV5-1, the J call TRBJ2-7; 8 positions match TRBD2. The CDR3 is cut off 3 residues early in the read; its end comes from the germline J gene. The CDR3 consists of 17 residues. The germline CDR1 and CDR2 sequences are SGHRS and YFSETQ. V shed 4 bases, J shed 0 bases, and the junction held 12 bases outside the gene matches.